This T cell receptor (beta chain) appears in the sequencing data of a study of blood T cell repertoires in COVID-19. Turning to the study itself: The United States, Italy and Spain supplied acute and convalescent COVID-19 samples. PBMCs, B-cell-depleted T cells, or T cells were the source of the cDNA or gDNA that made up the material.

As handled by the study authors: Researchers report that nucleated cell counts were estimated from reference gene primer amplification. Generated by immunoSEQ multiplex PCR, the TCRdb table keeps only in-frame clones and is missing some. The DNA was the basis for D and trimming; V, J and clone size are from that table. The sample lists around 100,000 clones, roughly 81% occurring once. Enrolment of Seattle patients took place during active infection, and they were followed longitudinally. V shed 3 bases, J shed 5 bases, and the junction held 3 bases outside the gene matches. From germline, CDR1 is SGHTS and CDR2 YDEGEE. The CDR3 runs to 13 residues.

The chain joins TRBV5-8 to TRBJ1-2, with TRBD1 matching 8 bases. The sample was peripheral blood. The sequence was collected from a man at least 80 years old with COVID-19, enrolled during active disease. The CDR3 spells CASSSGQGYGYTF. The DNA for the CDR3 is TGTGCCAGCAGCTCAGGACAGGGATATGGCTACACCTTC.